Below are 9 T cell receptor beta chains sequenced from a single sample in a study of blood T cells in healthy people across ages. A second PCR, run for about 6 to 11 cycles, used a sample-barcoded 5' primer plus a J-beta primer mix. TCRdb analysed the 5' RACE reads with MiXCR anew, one entry per CDR3 protein. The repertoire holds about 700,000 distinct CDR3 sequences, approximately 30% seen once, with 15% in the top ten. Sequenced: blood. The receptors here all came from a woman aged 80 or over in good health.

This clonotype was found a few times. A read error may be the cause here, since a much bigger clone is one base away. The gene calls are TRBV7-2 and TRBJ2-5; 7 bases are a match to TRBD1. The CDR3 contains 14 residues. V dropped 3 bases and J dropped 11; count of bases not matched to a gene: 12. Germline V gene data show CDR1 as SGHTA and CDR2 as FQGNSA. The DNA for the CDR3 is TGTGCCAGCAGCTTCCGGGACAGAGACTACGGGCAGTACTTC. Translating gives CASSFRDRDYGQYF.

The chain couples TRBV7-2 to TRBJ1-1, with unresolved D. The length of the CDR3 is 15 residues. Trimming stripped 2 bases from V and 1 base from J, with 11 bases between. From germline, CDR1 is SGHTA and CDR2 FQGNSA. The CDR3 region is CASSLRANSNTEAFF. The DNA of the CDR3 is TGTGCCAGCAGCTTACGGGCAAACTCGAACACTGAAGCTTTCTTT.

V and J are TRBV20-1 and TRBJ1-1; TRBD1 matches at 7 bases. J was trimmed by 0 bases and V by 2 bases; bases with no gene match: 3. In germline, CDR1 is DFQATT, CDR2 SNEGSKA (reference sequence). This CDR3 contains 14 residues. The CDR3 region is CSARTGTVNTEAFF. The DNA for the CDR3 is TGCAGTGCTAGAACCGGGACAGTGAACACTGAAGCTTTCTTT.

The chain is built from TRBV6-1 and TRBJ2-4; 7 bases line up with TRBD2. The J call is uncertain, as TRBJ2-7 better fits the DNA end. The V gene's germline CDR1 is MNHNS and CDR2 SASEGT. The CDR3 sequence is 14 residues long. The CDR3 coding sequence is TGTGCCAGCAGTGTTCTGGCGGGAGCTTACGAGCAGTACTTC. Translation gives CASSVLAGAYEQYF.

The V call is TRBV30, the J call TRBJ1-1; D is unresolved. Trimming pared 0 bases from V and 0 bases from J, leaving 11 bases between. CDR3 length: 15 amino acids. Germline V lookup: CDR1 GTSNPN, CDR2 SVGIG (reference sequence). DNA of the CDR3: TGTGCCTGGAGTGTAGTGGGCAGCATGAACACTGAAGCTTTCTTT. Translating it yields CAWSVVGSMNTEAFF.

V is TRBV28 and J is TRBJ1-1; 9 bases line up with TRBD1. After removal of 8 bases from V and 6 bases from J, the junction contained 10 bases not matched to a gene. This CDR3 spans 14 amino acids. Germline V gives CDR1 MDHEN, CDR2 SYDVKM. CDR3 amino acids: CASQRTGDVAEAFF. CDR3 nucleotide sequence: TGTGCCAGCCAACGGACAGGGGATGTAGCTGAAGCTTTCTTT. The full variable domain, rest sourced from reference TRBV28 and TRBJ1-1, is DVKVTQSSRYLVKRTGEKVFLECVQDMDHENMFWYRQDPGLGLRLIYFSYDVKMKEKGDIPEGYSVSREKKERFSLILESASTNQTSMYLCASQRTGDVAEAFFGQGTRLTVV.

This clonotype showed up many times. The chain employs TRBV7-2 and TRBJ1-5; the D gene is possibly TRBD1 (6 bases). The CDR3 spans 15 residues. Per germline, CDR1 SGHTA and CDR2 FQGNSA. V gave up 3 bases and J gave up 4 bases, with 13 bases separating them. This chain's CDR3 is CASSFRGGGNQPQHF. In DNA form, the CDR3 reads TGTGCCAGCAGCTTCAGGGGAGGGGGTAATCAGCCCCAGCATTTT.

This clonotype was observed a handful of times. A read error is possible here, since a much larger clone lies one base away. The chain employs TRBV4-1 and TRBJ2-7; TRBD2 matches at 9 bases. Germline CDR1 MGHRA, CDR2 YSYEKL. This CDR3 comprises 15 residues. Here the CDR3 DNA reads TGCGCCGGCAGCCAAACAAGCGGGGGGTCATACGAGCAGTACTTC. Amino acids: CAGSQTSGGSYEQYF.

This clonotype was found a few times. V usage is TRBV4-1 and J usage is TRBJ1-4; D remains unclear. Germline loops: CDR1 MGHRA, CDR2 YSYEKL. This CDR3 comprises 13 residues. Trimming cost V 4 bases and J 8 bases, with 11 bases left between them. The CDR3 protein is CASSLVFAEKLFF. The CDR3 DNA reads TGCGCCAGCAGCCTTGTTTTTGCGGAAAAACTGTTTTTT.